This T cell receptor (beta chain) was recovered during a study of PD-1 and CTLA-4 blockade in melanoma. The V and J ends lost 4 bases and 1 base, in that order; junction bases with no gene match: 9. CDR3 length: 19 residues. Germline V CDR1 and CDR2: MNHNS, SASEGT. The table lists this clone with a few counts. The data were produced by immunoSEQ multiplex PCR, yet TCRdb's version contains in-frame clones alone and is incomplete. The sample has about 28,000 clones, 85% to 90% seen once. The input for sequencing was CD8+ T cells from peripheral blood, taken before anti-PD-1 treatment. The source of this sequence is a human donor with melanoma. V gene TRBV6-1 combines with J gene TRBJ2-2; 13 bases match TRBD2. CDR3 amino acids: CASSGPGTSGIMNTGELFF. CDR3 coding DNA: TGTGCCAGCAGTGGCCCGGGGACTAGCGGGATCATGAACACCGGGGAGCTGTTTTTT.